This TCR beta chain was found in a study of blood T cells in healthy people across ages. General study results and limits: Roughly linearly, TCR beta diversity per million T cells fell as age increased.

Using a J-beta primer mix together with a sample-barcoded 5' primer, a second PCR was run for 7 to 11 cycles. TCRdb reanalysed the 5' RACE reads using MiXCR and keeps one entry per CDR3 protein. There are 1.5 million to 2 million distinct CDR3 sequences in the sample; less than 50% occur only once, and over 2% lies in the top ten. With 0 bases removed from V and 5 bases from J, the gap between germline ends came to 10 bases. Germline CDR1 DFQATT, CDR2 SNEGSKA (reference sequence). The CDR3 length is 13 residues. This clonotype was detected only a few times. Its antigen is not known. This TCR was sampled from a woman between 40 and 50 years old in good health. This sequence joins TRBV20-1 and TRBJ2-5, with D hard to call. The sample was blood. The CDR3 protein is CSARDSLSETQYF. As DNA, the CDR3 is TGCAGTGCTAGAGATTCCCTCTCGGAGACCCAGTACTTC.